The T cell receptor beta chain under discussion was sequenced for a study of cytomegalovirus exposure and HLA in healthy donors. Study results and limitations: Later analysis identified a missense DCLRE1C variant that was linked to TCR beta V- and J-gene trimming.

About this clone: Its antigen remains unidentified.

This cohort consisted of healthy bone marrow donors. From germline, CDR1 is SEHNR and CDR2 FQNEAQ (reference sequence). The CDR3 loop spans 15 amino acids. Trimming removed 2 bases from V and 4 bases from J, with 14 bases in between. Primers included in the PCR were 60 Vbeta and 13 Jbeta primers. Sequencing was performed with immunoSEQ multiplex PCR; in TCRdb, only in-frame clones are kept and a portion is missing. The repertoire holds 60,000 to 90,000 clones, 70% seen once, with more than 9.5% in the top ten. The origin of this receptor is a woman in her forties or fifties in good health and CMV-seropositive. The V and J genes are TRBV7-9 and TRBJ1-1, with a possible D match to TRBD1 (6 bases). Sequencing input: PBMCs. The CDR3 protein is CASSLTPGEGTEAFF. The CDR3 nucleotides read TGTGCCAGCAGCTTAACCCCAGGGGAGGGCACTGAAGCTTTCTTT.